This T cell receptor (beta chain) was identified in a study of cytomegalovirus exposure and HLA in healthy donors. Amplification used 60 Vbeta primers and 13 Jbeta primers. Original analysis: An analysis that came later counted 73 million or so unique TCR beta chains, around 12 million shared. The protocol was immunoSEQ multiplex PCR, while the TCRdb copy is restricted to in-frame clones and leaves out a portion. The DNA was the basis for D and trimming; V, J and clone size are from that table. The sample has some 120,000 clones, 74% seen once; the top ten hold more than 2%. Healthy bone marrow donors made up the donors. The germline V gene encodes CDR1 MNHEY and CDR2 SMNVEV (reference sequence). The V end lost 3 bases, the J end lost 4 bases, and 13 bases lay between the germline ends. CDR3 size: 14 residues.

The sample consisted of PBMCs. The V and J genes are TRBV27 and TRBJ2-7, with D perhaps matching TRBD2 (6 bases). This sequence was found in a human donor in good health. The CDR3 region is CASSLLGGKYEQYF. The CDR3 DNA reads as TGTGCCAGCAGTTTGCTGGGAGGAAAGTACGAGCAGTACTTC.